The 9 T cell receptor beta chains presented below share a single source sample, sequenced in a study of a mutant IDH1 vaccine in newly diagnosed glioma. The time point here: week 47, end of study. All doses held 300 ug of mutant IDH1 20-mer peptide, with topical imiquimod. The data were produced by immunoSEQ multiplex PCR, yet TCRdb's version contains in-frame clones alone and is incomplete. The table shows around 50,000 clones, with about four fifths occurring only once. No antigen is known for these receptors. The specimen comprised PBMCs, sampled from a glioma patient whose treatment included an IDH1 peptide vaccine. These receptors were obtained from a woman aged 25 to 39 with glioma. Some clones in this sample may be carry-over from other donors' samples.

The genes are TRBV15 and TRBJ2-6; D may be TRBD2 (6 bases). Per the germline V gene, CDR1 is LNHNV and CDR2 is YYDKDF (reference sequence). The length of the CDR3 is 14 residues. V shed 5 bases and J shed 4 bases, with 9 bases lying between them. CDR3 nucleotides: TGTGCCACCAGCTGGGGAGGCGGGGCCAACGTCCTGACTTTC. Residues: CATSWGGGANVLTF.

The chain recombines TRBV6-1 with TRBJ2-1; D remains unclear. The CDR3 is 10 residues long. V was cut by 6 bases and J by 4 bases, with 1 base left in between. Germline loops: CDR1 MNHNS, CDR2 SASEGT. As DNA, the CDR3 is TGTGCCAGCAGGTACAATGAGCAGTTCTTC. It codes for CASRYNEQFF.

The chain is built from TRBV4-1 and TRBJ2-2; 10 bases match TRBD1. V dropped 3 bases and J dropped 3; count of bases not matched to a gene: 4. Germline V lookup: CDR1 MGHRA, CDR2 YSYEKL. The CDR3 loop spans 16 amino acids. CDR3 sequence: CASSHPDRGDTGELFF. The CDR3 region has the DNA TGCGCCAGCAGCCATCCGGACAGGGGGGACACCGGGGAGCTGTTTTTT.

This chain joins TRBV27 and TRBJ1-1; TRBD1 aligns across 7 bases. Germline assignment: CDR1 MNHEY and CDR2 SMNVEV (reference sequence). With 5 bases clipped from V and 4 bases from J, the junction kept 10 bases outside the gene matches. The CDR3 runs 15 residues. CDR3 nucleotide sequence: TGTGCCAGCAGTCCCGGGACAGCGGTAGTCACTGAAGCTTTCTTT. Its protein product is CASSPGTAVVTEAFF.

The chain couples TRBV30 to TRBJ2-7; 8 nucleotides align to TRBD2. The CDR3 has 12 residues. CDR1 is GTSNPN, CDR2 SVGIG, per germline (reference sequence). The ends lost 7 bases at V and 3 bases at J; junction bases unmatched: 5. The CDR3 sequence: CAYLSGSYEQYF. Written as DNA, the CDR3 is TGTGCCTACCTAAGCGGGAGCTACGAGCAGTACTTC.

In its sample, this clone was seen a few times. CDR3 coding DNA: TGTGCCTGGAGTGTAAAAGGCAGCTATGGCTACACCTTC. Amino acid sequence: CAWSVKGSYGYTF. The V and J genes are TRBV30 and TRBJ1-2; D uncertain. The CDR3 extends over 13 amino acids. V lost 0 bases and J lost 4, with 9 bases in between. Looked up from germline, CDR1 is GTSNPN and CDR2 is SVGIG (reference sequence).

V and J are TRBV5-6 and TRBJ2-3; maybe TRBD1 (5 bases). V was clipped by 4 bases and J by 5 bases, with 20 bases between them. The CDR3 runs to 16 residues. The germline gives CDR1 SGHDT, CDR2 YYEEEE. The CDR3 coding sequence is TGTGCCAGCAGCCTGGATTGGGCGATCAGGGAAGATACGCAGTATTTT. Residues: CASSLDWAIREDTQYF.

The chain has TRBV4-1 and TRBJ1-1; D unclear. Per germline, CDR1 MGHRA and CDR2 YSYEKL. V was shortened by 0 bases and J by 7 bases, with 9 bases between the two germline ends. This CDR3 region has 13 residues. The CDR3 DNA reads as TGCGCCAGCAGCCAAGATCTTGGCTTTGAAGCTTTCTTT. This encodes CASSQDLGFEAFF.

On this clone: No DNA is shown, since the ends of the CDR3 on it are uncertain; the CDR3 is the one TCRdb lists. The chain recombines TRBV29-1 with TRBJ2-3; no DNA check was done on the table's D call, TRBD2. The length of the CDR3 is 15 amino acids, counting both ends. Germline CDR1 reads SQVTM; CDR2 reads ANQGSEA. CDR3 loop: CSVGGGTSGSPREYF.